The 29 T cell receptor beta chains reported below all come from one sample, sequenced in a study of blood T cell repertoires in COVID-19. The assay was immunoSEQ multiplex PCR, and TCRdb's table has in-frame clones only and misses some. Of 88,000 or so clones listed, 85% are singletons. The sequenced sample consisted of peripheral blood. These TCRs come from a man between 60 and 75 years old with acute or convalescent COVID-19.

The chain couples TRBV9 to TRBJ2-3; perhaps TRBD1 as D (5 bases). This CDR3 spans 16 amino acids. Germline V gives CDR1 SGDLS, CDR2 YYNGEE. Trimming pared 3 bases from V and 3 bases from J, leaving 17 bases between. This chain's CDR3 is CASSEGPSTRTDTQYF. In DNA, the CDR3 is TGTGCCAGCAGCGAGGGGCCCAGCACGAGAACAGATACGCAGTATTTT.

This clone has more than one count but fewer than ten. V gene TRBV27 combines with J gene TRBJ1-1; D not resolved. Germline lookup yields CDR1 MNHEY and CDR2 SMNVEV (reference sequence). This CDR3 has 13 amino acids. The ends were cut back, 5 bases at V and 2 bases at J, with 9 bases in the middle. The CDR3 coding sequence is TGTGCCAGCAGTCCCAGCGGTAACACTGAAGCTTTCTTT. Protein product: CASSPSGNTEAFF.

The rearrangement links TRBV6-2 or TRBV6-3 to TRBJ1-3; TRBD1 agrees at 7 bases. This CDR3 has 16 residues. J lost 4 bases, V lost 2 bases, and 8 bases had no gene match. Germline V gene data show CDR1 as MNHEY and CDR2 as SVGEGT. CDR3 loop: CASSYALTGAGNTIYF. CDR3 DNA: TGTGCCAGCAGTTACGCCCTAACAGGGGCCGGAAACACCATATATTTT.

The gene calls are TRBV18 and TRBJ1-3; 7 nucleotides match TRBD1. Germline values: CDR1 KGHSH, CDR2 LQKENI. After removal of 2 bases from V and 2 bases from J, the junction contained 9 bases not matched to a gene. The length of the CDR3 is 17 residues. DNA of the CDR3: TGTGCCAGCTCACCATCGTCTGACAGGGCCACTGGAAACACCATATATTTT. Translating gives CASSPSSDRATGNTIYF.

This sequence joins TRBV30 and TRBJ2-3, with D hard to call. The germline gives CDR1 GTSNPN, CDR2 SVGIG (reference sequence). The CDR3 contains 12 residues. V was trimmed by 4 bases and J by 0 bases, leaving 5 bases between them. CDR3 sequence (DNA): TGTGCCTGGAAGGAGAGCACAGATACGCAGTATTTT. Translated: CAWKESTDTQYF.

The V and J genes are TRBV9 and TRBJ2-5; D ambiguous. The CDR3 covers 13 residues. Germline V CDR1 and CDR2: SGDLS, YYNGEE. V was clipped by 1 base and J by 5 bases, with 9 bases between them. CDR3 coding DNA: TGTGCCAGCAGCGTATTGGGCGAGGAGACCCAGTACTTC. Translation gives CASSVLGEETQYF.

CDR3 DNA: TGCGCCAGCAGCCAAGGCTCCCAGGGAAATTCACCCCTCCACTTT. Its translation is CASSQGSQGNSPLHF. J is TRBJ1-6 and V is TRBV4-3, with D possibly matching TRBD1 (5 bases). Germline CDR1 LGHNA, CDR2 YSLEER. The V end was cut by 1 base, the J end by 7 bases, with 11 bases between. This CDR3 spans 15 amino acids.

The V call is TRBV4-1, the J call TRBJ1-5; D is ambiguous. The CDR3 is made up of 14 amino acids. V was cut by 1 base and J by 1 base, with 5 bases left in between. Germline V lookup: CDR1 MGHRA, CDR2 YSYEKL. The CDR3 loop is CASSQGLSNQPQHF. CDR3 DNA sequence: TGCGCCAGCAGCCAAGGTCTAAGCAATCAGCCCCAGCATTTT.

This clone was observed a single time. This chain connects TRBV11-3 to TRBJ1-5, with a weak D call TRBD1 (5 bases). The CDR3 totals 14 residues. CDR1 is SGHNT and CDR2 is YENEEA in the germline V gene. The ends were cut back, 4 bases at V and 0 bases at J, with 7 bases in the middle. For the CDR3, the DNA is TGTGCCAGCAGCTGTCAGGGTAGCAATCAGCCCCAGCATTTT. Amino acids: CASSCQGSNQPQHF.

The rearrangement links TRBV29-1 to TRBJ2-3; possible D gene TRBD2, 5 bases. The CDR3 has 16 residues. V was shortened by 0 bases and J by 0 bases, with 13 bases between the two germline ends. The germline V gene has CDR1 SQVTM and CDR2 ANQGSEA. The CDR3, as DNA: TGCAGCGTTGAAGATGAAGCGGAACCCAGCACAGATACGCAGTATTTT. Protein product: CSVEDEAEPSTDTQYF.

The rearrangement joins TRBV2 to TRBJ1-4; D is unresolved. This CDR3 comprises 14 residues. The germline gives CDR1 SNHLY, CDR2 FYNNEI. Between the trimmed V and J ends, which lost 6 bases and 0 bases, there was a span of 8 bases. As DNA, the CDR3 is TGTGCCAGCAGGGCAACCGCAACTAATGAAAAACTGTTTTTT. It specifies CASRATATNEKLFF.

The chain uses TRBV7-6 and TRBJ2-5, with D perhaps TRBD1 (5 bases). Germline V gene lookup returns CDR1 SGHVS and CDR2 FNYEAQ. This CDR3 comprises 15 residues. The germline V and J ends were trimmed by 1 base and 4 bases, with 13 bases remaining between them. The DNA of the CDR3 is TGTGCCAGCAGCTTAGGGCAGGGATTGAGAGAGACCCAGTACTTC. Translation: CASSLGQGLRETQYF.

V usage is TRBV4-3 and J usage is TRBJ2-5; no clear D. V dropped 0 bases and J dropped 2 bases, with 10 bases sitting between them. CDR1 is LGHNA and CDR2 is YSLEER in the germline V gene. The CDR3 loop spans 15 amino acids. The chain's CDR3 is CASSQDLASQETQYF. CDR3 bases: TGCGCCAGCAGCCAAGATCTGGCCAGTCAAGAGACCCAGTACTTC.

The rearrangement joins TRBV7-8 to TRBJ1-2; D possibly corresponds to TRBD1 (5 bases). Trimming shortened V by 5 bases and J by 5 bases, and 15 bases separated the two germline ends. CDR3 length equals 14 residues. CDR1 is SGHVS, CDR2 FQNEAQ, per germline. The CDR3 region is CASSELAAGYGYTF. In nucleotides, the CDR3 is TGTGCCAGCAGCGAGCTGGCGGCAGGGTATGGCTACACCTTC.

CDR3 in amino acids: CASSRSTRTGGYEQYF. CDR3 bases: TGCGCCAGCAGCCGATCGACTCGGACAGGGGGCTACGAGCAGTACTTC. The chain combines TRBV5-1 with TRBJ2-7; 10 bases match TRBD1. There are 16 residues in the CDR3. V lost 4 bases, J lost 3 bases, and 10 bases stayed unmatched. CDR1 is SGHRS and CDR2 is YFSETQ in the germline V gene.

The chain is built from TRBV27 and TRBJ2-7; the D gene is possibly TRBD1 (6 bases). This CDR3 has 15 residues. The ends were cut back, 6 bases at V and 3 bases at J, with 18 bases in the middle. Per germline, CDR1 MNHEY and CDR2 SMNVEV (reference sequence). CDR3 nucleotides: TGTGCCAGCAGAGCCTTCAACGGACAGAACTACGAGCAGTACTTC. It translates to CASRAFNGQNYEQYF.

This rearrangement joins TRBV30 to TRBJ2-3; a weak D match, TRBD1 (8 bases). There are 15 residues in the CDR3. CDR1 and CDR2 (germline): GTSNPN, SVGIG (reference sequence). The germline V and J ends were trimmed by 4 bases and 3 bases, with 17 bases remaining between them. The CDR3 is CAWTQGGRTTDTQYF. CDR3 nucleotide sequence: TGTGCCTGGACACAGGGGGGGAGGACGACAGATACGCAGTATTTT.

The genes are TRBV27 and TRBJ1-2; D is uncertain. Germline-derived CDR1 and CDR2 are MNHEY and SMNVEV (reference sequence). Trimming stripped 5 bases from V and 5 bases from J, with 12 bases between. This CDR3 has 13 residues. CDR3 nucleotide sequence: TGTGCCAGCAGTCCCGGGTCCTTATATGGCTACACCTTC. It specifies CASSPGSLYGYTF.

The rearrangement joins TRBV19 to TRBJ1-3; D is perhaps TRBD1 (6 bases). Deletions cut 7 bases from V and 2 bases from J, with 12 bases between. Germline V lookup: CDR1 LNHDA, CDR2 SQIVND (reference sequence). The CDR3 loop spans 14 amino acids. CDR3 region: CASNHRDPGNTIYF. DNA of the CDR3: TGTGCCAGTAACCACAGGGACCCTGGAAACACCATATATTTT.

The CDR3 region has the DNA TGTGCCTGGAGTCGTGGGACAGGGGGCAATCAGCCCCAGCATTTT. Translated: CAWSRGTGGNQPQHF. The rearrangement links TRBV30 to TRBJ1-5, with 10 bases lining up with TRBD1. Germline CDR1 reads GTSNPN; CDR2 reads SVGIG (reference sequence). The CDR3 contains 15 residues. With V trimmed by 2 bases and J by 2 bases, 3 bases remained unmatched.

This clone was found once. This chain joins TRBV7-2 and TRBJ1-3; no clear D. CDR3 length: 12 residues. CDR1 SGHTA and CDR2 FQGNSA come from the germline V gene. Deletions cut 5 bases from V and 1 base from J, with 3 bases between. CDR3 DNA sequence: TGTGCCAGCAGCACATCTGGAAACACCATATATTTT. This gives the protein CASSTSGNTIYF.

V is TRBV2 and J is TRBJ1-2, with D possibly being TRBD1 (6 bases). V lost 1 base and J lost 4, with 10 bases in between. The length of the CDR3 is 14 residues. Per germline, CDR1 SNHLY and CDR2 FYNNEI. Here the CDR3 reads CASSEDRVPYGYTF. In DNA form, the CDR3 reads TGTGCCAGCAGTGAAGACAGGGTTCCCTATGGCTACACCTTC.

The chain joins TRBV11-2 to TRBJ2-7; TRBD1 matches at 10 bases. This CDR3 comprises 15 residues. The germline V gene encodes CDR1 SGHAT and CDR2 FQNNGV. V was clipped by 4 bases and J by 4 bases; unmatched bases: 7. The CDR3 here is CASSSRQGAHYEQYF. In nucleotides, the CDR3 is TGTGCCAGCAGCTCTCGACAGGGGGCGCATTACGAGCAGTACTTC.

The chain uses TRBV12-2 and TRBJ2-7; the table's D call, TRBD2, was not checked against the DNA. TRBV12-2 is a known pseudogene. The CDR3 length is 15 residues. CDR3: CASRPPLAELYEQYF. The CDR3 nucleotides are TGTGCAAGTCGCCCTCCGCTAGCGGAACTCTACGAGCAGTACTTC.

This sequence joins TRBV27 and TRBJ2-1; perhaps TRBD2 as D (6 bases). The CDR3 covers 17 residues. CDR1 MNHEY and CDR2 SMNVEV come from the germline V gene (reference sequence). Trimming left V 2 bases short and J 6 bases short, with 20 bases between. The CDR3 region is CASSLKSALGTRNEQFF. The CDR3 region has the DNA TGTGCCAGCAGTTTAAAAAGCGCCCTCGGGACTCGCAATGAGCAGTTCTTC.

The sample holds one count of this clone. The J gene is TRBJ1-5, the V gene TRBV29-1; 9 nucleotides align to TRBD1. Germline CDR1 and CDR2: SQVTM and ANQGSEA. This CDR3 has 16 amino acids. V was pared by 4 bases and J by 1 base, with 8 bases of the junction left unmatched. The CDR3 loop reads CSVGGETGGSNQPQHF. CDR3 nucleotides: TGCAGCGTTGGTGGGGAGACAGGGGGGAGCAATCAGCCCCAGCATTTT.

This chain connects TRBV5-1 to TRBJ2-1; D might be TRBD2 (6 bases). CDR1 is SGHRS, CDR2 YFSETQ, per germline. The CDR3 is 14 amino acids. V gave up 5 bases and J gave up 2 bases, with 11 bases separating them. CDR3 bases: TGCGCCAGCAGTGGGGGGATGACCTACAATGAGCAGTTCTTC. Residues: CASSGGMTYNEQFF.

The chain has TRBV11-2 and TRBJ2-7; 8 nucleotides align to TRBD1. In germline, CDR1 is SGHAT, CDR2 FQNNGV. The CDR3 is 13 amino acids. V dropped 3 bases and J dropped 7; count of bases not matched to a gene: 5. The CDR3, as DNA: TGTGCCAGCAGCTTGGACAGGGAATGGGAGCAGTACTTC. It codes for CASSLDREWEQYF.

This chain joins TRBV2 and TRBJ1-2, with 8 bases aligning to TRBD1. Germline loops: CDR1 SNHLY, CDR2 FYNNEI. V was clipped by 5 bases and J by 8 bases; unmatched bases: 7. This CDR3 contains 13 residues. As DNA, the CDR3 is TGTGCCAGCAGTATCCCGACAGGGGAAGGCTACACCTTC. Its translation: CASSIPTGEGYTF.